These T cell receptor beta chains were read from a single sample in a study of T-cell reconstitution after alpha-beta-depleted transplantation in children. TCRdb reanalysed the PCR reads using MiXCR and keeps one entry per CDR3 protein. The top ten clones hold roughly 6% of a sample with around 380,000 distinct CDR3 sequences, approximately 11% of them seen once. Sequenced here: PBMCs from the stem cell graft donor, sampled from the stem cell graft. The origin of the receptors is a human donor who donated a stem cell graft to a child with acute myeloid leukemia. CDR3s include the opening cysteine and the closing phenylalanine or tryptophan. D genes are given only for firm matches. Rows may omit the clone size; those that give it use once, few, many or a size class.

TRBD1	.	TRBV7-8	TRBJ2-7	TGTGCCAGCAGCTTAGCCGACAGGGATCTCTCCTACGAGCAGTACTTC	CASSLADRDLSYEQYF
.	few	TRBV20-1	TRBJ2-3	TGCAGTGCTGGAGGGACCAGGACAGATACGCAGTATTTT	CSAGGTRTDTQYF
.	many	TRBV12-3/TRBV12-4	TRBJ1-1	TGTGCCAGCAGTTTTCGGCGGAACACTGAAGCTTTCTTT	CASSFRRNTEAFF
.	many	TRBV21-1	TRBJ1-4	TGTGCCAGCAGCAAGCTAGAGGGTGATAACGAAAAACTGTTTTTT	CASSKLEGDNEKLFF
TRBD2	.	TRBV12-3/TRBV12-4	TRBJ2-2	TGTGCCAGCAGCGACTTGTGGAGCGGGGGGAACACCGGGGAGCTGTTTTTT	CASSDLWSGGNTGELFF
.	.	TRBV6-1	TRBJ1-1	TGTGCCAGCAGTGACAGGGTGGGGAACACTGAAGCTTTCTTT	CASSDRVGNTEAFF
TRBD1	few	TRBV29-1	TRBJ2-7	TGCAGCACGACGGGACAGGGGATCCACGAGCAGTACTTC	CSTTGQGIHEQYF
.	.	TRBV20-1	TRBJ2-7	TGCAGTGCTAGAGAGGTCTACGAGCAGTACTTC	CSAREVYEQYF
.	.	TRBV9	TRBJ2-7	TGTGCCAGCAGTCCCGACCTTGCCGAGCAGTACTTC	CASSPDLAEQYF
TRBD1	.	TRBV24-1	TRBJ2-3	TGTGCCACCAGTGACCCGACAGGGCCAGATACGCAGTATTTT	CATSDPTGPDTQYF